These T cell receptor beta chains were read from a single sample in a study of cytomegalovirus exposure and HLA in healthy donors. TCRdb's table, derived via immunoSEQ multiplex PCR, lists solely in-frame clones and lacks some. The data contain around 150,000 clones, approximately 80% of them singletons. Material: PBMCs. The origin of the receptors is a man aged 40-55 years in good health and CMV-seronegative. Both conserved end residues are part of each CDR3.

v_call | cdr3_aa
TRBV7-9 | CASSRQGTQPQHF
TRBV27 | CASSLGRSYEQYF
TRBV7-9 | CASSLSLAGRTEAFF
TRBV11-3 | CASSIRTGGPAEAFF
TRBV28 | CASSPSGTEPYEQYF
TRBV11-3 | CASSPGKGAGGMDTQYF
TRBV29-1 | CSVDQGEETQYF
TRBV2 | CASSPWTGDAKNIQYF
TRBV28 | CATEQGSTDTQYF
TRBV11-3 | CASSLVQGVELFF
TRBV4-1 | CASSREPGQGADEQFF
TRBV6-5 | CASAHGGGPYEQYF
TRBV5-1 | CASSPDRSGLPWNEQFF
TRBV10-3 | CAISGEREGTQYF
TRBV19 | CASSPPGQGVDEQFF
TRBV7-2 | CASSFRVAEYNEQFF
TRBV11-3 | CASSLEGGSPLHF
TRBV28 | CASSFGTGGTNEKLFF
TRBV7-9 | CASQMARYEQYF
TRBV2 | CASSGQAQETQYF
TRBV5-6 | CASSRDSAETQYF
TRBV20-1 | CSARKSDTQYF
TRBV9 | CASSPQGSYNEQFF
TRBV7-2 | CASSLLVEAQYF
TRBV2 | CAPGGQNSNQPQHF
TRBV27 | CASDKPGQASNEQFF
TRBV4-1 | CASSLRTGPMETQYF
TRBV11-1 | CASSPVASQGAQYF
TRBV4-2 | CASSPDDSSYEQYF
TRBV4-3 | CASSQGPQQGDSYNEQFF
TRBV4-3 | CASSQDPPAGGPNTQYF
TRBV7-9 | CASSLIAYTDTQYF
TRBV30 | CAWSVRSGHNEQFF
TRBV4-2 | CASSQDWGRETEAFF
TRBV7-2 | CASSAQLAPTDTQYF
TRBV7-3 | CASSSTGGNDEQYF
TRBV30 | CAWSVLGGRYNEQFF
TRBV7-8 | CASSLGGGLGNEQYF
TRBV7-2 | CASSPGQGATYEQYF
TRBV28 | CASSLGRGAYEQYF
TRBV7-8 | CASSLATTTLLQETQYF
TRBV5-4 | CASSLAPAGTHTF
TRBV19 | CASTSGRLSGANVLTF
TRBV5-8 | CASSHWAGDSGNTIYF
TRBV7-2 | CASSQRAGGSYEQYF
TRBV28 | CASQNGAYGYTF
TRBV2 | CASSEDERGSSYYEQYF
TRBV5-1 | CASSRTSGTYYEQYF
TRBV27 | CASSLGQGQRYNSPLHF
TRBV7-3 | CASSNRGPNSPLHF
TRBV5-4 | CASSLGLAGDLVSYEQYF
TRBV10-3 | CAISGRAQETQYF
TRBV7-9 | CASSLWGEAFF